These 2 T cell receptor beta chains share one sample of origin, sequenced in a study of early T cells in non-severe SARS-CoV-2 infection (dated by TCRdb to the early 2020s). Library preparation was by 5' RACE. The run used a NextSeq 500. TCRdb applied fastp at Q25 and MiXCR to the public reads, then kept only in-frame beta chains. Identical CDR3 proteins give one entry, which carries the most common genes and DNA. Counted in this sample were approximately 71,000 distinct CDR3 sequences; more than 9% of them appeared once. The ten largest clones take up 1.5% to 2% of the sample. Specimen: whole blood. Receptor source: an adult who was a healthcare worker with PCR-confirmed SARS-CoV-2 infection or an uninfected control (not recorded which).

This clonotype was seen many times. V and J are TRBV2 and TRBJ1-5, with D perhaps TRBD1 (5 bases). Deletions cut 5 bases from V and 0 bases from J, with 20 bases between. Germline V gives CDR1 SNHLY, CDR2 FYNNEI. This CDR3 contains 18 residues. In DNA form, the CDR3 reads TGTGCCAGCAGTCTCGGGGGGGTCTGGTATCGTAGCAATCAGCCCCAGCATTTT. As protein: CASSLGGVWYRSNQPQHF.

The V gene is TRBV6-5, the J gene TRBJ2-3; TRBD2 might be the D (7 bases). The germline V gene encodes CDR1 MNHEY and CDR2 SVGAGI. The V end was cut by 1 base, the J end by 4 bases, with 12 bases between. The CDR3 is 15 amino acids. CDR3 loop: CASSYWGGPADTQYF. The CDR3 nucleotides read TGTGCCAGCAGTTACTGGGGGGGCCCCGCAGATACGCAGTATTTT.